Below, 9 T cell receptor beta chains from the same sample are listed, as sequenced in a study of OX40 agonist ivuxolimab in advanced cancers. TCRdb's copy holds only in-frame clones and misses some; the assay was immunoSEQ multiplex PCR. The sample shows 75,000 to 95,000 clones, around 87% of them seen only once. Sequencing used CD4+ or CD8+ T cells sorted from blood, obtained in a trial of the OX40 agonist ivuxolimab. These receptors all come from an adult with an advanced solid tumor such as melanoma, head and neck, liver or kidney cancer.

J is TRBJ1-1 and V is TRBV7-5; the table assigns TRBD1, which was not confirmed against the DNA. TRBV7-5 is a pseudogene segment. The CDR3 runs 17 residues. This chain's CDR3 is CVRSLGRTKGAETEAFF. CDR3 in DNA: TGTGTCAGAAGCTTAGGGCGAACGAAGGGGGCAGAGACTGAAGCTTTCTTT.

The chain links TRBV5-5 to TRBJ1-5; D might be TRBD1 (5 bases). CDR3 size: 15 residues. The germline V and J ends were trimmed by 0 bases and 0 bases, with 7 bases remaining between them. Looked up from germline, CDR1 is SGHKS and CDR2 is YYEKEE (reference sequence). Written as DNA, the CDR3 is TGTGCCAGCAGCTTGGAAGGGGATAGCAATCAGCCCCAGCATTTT. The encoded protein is CASSLEGDSNQPQHF.

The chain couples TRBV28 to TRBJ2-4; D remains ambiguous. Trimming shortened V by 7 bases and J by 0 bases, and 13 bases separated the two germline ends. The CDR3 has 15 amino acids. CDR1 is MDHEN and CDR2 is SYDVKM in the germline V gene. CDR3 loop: CASTTGEVAKNIQYF. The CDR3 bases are TGTGCCAGCACTACTGGCGAGGTAGCCAAAAACATTCAGTACTTC.

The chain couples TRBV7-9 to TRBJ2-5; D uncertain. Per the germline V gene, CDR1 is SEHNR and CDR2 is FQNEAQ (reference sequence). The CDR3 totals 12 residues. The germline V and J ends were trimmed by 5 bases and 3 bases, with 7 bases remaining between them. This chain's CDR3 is CASSKKEETQYF. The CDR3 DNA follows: TGTGCCAGCAGCAAAAAGGAAGAGACCCAGTACTTC.

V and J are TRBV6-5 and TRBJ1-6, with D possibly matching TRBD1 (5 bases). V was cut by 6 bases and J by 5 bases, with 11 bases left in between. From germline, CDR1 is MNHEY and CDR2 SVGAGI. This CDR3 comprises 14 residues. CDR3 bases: TGTGCCAGCAGGCCAGACAGAGATAATTCACCCCTCCACTTT. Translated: CASRPDRDNSPLHF.

CDR3 sequence: CASSLGTGGELAGELFF. The CDR3 DNA sequence: TGCGCCAGCAGCTTAGGGACAGGGGGGGAGTTGGCCGGGGAGCTGTTTTTT. The chain employs TRBV4-1 and TRBJ2-2; 11 nucleotides agree with TRBD1. The CDR3 covers 17 residues. The germline V gene has CDR1 MGHRA and CDR2 YSYEKL. V gave up 5 bases and J gave up 6 bases; unmatched junction bases: 11.

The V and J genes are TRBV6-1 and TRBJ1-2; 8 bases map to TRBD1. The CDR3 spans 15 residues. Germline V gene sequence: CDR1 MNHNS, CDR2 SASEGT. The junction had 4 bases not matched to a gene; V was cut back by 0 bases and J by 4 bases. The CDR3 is CASSEARTGSYGYTF. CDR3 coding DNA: TGTGCCAGCAGTGAAGCCAGGACAGGGTCCTATGGCTACACCTTC.

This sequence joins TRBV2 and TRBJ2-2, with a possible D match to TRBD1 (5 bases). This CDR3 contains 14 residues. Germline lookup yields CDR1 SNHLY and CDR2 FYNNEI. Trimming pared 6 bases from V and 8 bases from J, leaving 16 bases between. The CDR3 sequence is CASRDQGVSGELFF. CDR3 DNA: TGTGCCAGCAGGGACCAGGGTGTTTCAGGGGAGCTGTTTTTT.

CDR3 nucleotides: TGTGCCAGCAGCTTTTCAGGGAGTGGCTACACCTTC. Translating it yields CASSFSGSGYTF. The rearrangement uses TRBV5-6 and TRBJ1-2; tentative D call: TRBD1 (5 bases). The germline V gene has CDR1 SGHDT and CDR2 YYEEEE. V was pared by 2 bases and J by 7 bases, with 9 bases between. The CDR3 is 12 amino acids.